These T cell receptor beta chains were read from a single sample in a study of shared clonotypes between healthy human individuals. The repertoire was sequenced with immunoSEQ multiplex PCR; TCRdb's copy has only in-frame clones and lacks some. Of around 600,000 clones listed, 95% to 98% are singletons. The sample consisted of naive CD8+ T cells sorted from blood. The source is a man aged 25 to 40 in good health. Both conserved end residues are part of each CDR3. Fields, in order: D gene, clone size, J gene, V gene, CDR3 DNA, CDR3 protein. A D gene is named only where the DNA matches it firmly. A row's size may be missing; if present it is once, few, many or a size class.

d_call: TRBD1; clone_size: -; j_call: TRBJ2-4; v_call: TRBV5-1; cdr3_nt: TGCGCCAGCAGCTTGGGGGACAGGGAAGAAAGCAAAAACATTCAGTACTTC; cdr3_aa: CASSLGDREESKNIQYF
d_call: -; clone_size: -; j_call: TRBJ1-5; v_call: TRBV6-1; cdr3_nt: TGTGCCAGCATTCAGAACTCCTATAGCAATCAGCCCCAGCATTTT; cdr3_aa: CASIQNSYSNQPQHF
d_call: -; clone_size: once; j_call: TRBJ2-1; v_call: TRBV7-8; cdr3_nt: TGTGCCAGCAGCCCCTTTGCTTCGAGCTCCTACAATGAGCAGTTCTTC; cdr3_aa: CASSPFASSSYNEQFF
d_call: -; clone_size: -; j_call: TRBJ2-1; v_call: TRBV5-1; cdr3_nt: TGCGCCAGCAGCTTGGAGGCAGCCTTATACAATGAGCAGTTCTTC; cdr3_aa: CASSLEAALYNEQFF
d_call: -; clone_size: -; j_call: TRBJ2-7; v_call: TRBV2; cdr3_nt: TGTGCCAGCAGTAACCCCTCGGGGGGCTCTCCCTACGAGCAGTACTTC; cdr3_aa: CASSNPSGGSPYEQYF
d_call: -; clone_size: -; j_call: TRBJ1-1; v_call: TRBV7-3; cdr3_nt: TGTGCCAGCAGCTTACGGGGGGCCACTGAAGCTTTCTTT; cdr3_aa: CASSLRGATEAFF
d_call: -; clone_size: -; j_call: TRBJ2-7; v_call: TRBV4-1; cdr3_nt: TGCGCCAGCAGCCACACCGGGACCGAGCAGTACTTC; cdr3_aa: CASSHTGTEQYF
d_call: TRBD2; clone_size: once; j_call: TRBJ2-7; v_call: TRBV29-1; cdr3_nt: TGCAGCGTTGATCTAGCGGGAGACCACGAGCAGTACTTC; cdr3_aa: CSVDLAGDHEQYF
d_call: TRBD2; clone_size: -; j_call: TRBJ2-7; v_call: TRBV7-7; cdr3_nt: TGTGCTAGCAGTTTCGGACTAGCGGGAGATTACGAGCAGTACTTC; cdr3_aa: CASSFGLAGDYEQYF
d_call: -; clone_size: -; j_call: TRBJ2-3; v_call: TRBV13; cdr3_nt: TGTGCCAGCAGCTCACTAGGCCCCACAGATACGCAGTATTTT; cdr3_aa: CASSSLGPTDTQYF
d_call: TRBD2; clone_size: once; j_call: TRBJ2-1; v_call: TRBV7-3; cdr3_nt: TGTGCCAGCAGCGAACTAGCGGGAGCATTCCATGAGCAGTTCTTC; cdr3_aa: CASSELAGAFHEQFF
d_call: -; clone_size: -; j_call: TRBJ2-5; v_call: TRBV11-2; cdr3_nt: TGTGCCAGCAGCTTAAGGAGGACGGAGGAGACCCAGTACTTC; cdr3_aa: CASSLRRTEETQYF
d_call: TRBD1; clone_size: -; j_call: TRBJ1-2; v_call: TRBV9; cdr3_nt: TGTGCCAGCAGCGTAGGGGAGGGGGCCTTGAGATATGGCTACACCTTC; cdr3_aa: CASSVGEGALRYGYTF
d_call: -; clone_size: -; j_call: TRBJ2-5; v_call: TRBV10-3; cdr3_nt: TGTGCCATCAGTGAGTCGCGGGCCGAAGAGACCCAGTACTTC; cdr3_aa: CAISESRAEETQYF
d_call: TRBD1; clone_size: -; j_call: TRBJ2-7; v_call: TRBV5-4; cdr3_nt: TGTGCCAGCAGCATCGGGACAGGGAGGAACGAGCAGTACTTC; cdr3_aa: CASSIGTGRNEQYF
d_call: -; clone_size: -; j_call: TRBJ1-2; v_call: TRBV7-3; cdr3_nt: TGTGCCAGCAGCTTTCCTGAAAGGGCTGGCTACACCTTC; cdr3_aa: CASSFPERAGYTF
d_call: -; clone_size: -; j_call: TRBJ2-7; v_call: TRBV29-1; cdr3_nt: TGCAGCGTCCGGACAGGAGGGTACGAGCAGTACTTC; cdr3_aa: CSVRTGGYEQYF
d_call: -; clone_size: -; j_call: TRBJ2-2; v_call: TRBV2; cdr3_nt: TGTGCCAGCCTCAGTAACACCGGGGAGCTGTTTTTT; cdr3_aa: CASLSNTGELFF
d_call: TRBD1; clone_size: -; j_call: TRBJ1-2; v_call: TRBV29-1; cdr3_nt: TGCAGCGTCACAGGGGGCGAGGACTATGGCTACACCTTC; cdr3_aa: CSVTGGEDYGYTF
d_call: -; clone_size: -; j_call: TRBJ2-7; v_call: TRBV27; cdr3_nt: TGTGCCAGCAATCGGGACGGACGGGTCCCCTACGAGCAGTACTTC; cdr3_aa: CASNRDGRVPYEQYF
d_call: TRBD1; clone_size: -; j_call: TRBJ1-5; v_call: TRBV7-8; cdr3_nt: TGTGCCAGCAGCTTAGCGGCAGGGGGGGTAGGTCAGCCCCAGCATTTT; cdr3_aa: CASSLAAGGVGQPQHF
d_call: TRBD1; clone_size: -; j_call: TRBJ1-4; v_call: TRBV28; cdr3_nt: TGTGCCAGCAGTTCCCCCTTGACAGGGTCTAATGAAAAACTGTTTTTT; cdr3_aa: CASSSPLTGSNEKLFF
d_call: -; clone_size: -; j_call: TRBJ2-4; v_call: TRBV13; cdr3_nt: TGTGCCAGCAGCTCTGTAGCGGCCAAAAACATTCAGTACTTC; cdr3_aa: CASSSVAAKNIQYF
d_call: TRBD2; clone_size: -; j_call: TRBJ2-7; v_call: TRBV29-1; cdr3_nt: TGCAGCGTTGATGGCGCTAGCGGGAGAAACTCCTACGAGCAGTACTTC; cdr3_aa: CSVDGASGRNSYEQYF
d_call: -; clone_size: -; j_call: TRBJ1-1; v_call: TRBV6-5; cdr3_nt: TGTGCCAGCAGTTCCCCCCGGGTAGTCAACACTGAAGCTTTCTTT; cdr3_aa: CASSSPRVVNTEAFF
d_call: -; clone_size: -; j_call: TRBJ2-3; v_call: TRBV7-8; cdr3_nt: TGTGCCAGCAGCTTAGAGATGAGTTGGGGTGTAGATACGCAGTATTTT; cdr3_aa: CASSLEMSWGVDTQYF
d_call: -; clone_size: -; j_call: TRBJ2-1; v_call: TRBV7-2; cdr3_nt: TGTGCCAGCAGCTTAGGAGGACGGGGGTCTTACAATGAGCAGTTCTTC; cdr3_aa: CASSLGGRGSYNEQFF
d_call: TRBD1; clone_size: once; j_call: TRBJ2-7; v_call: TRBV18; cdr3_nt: TGTGCCAGCTCGCCGACAGGGTTCTACGAGCAGTACTTC; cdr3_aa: CASSPTGFYEQYF